A single sample gave rise to the 2 T cell receptor beta chains below, sequenced in a study of T cell responses to AZD1222 COVID-19 vaccine (dated by TCRdb to about 2021). The library was produced with the immunoSEQ multiplex PCR assay. TCRdb provides this immuneACCESS table in a form limited to in-frame rearrangements. Some clones are lacking; in checked studies, under half of them reflect an unresolved V gene, and why the rest are absent is not known. The sample records tens of thousands of clones, more than 70% of which are singletons. 6.5% to 8.5% of the sample rests with the top ten. This specimen's time point label, interpreted: about 28 days (+/-7) after the second vaccine dose. The sample consisted of peripheral blood, taken 28 days after the second AZD1222 dose. The origin of the receptors is an adult who received the AZD1222 COVID-19 vaccine.

V usage is TRBV4-1 and J usage is TRBJ2-1; 10 positions match TRBD2. CDR1 and CDR2 from the germline V gene are MGHRA and YSYEKL. Trimming at V came to 1 base and at J to 9 bases, leaving 15 bases not matched to a gene. CDR3 length: 18 residues. CDR3 in DNA: TGCGCCAGCAGCCAAGTAATAACGGGGGCTAGCGGGGGAGGTGAGCAGTTCTTC. Residues: CASSQVITGASGGGEQFF.

The chain recombines TRBV4-1 with TRBJ1-4; the match to TRBD1 covers 10 bases. The length of the CDR3 is 16 residues. CDR1 and CDR2 from the germline V gene are MGHRA and YSYEKL. The V gene end was trimmed by 3 bases and the J gene end by 6 bases; junction bases not matched to a gene: 7. The CDR3 region is CASSQGAGTGDEKLFF. CDR3 sequence (DNA): TGCGCCAGCAGCCAGGGGGCCGGGACAGGGGATGAAAAACTGTTTTTT.